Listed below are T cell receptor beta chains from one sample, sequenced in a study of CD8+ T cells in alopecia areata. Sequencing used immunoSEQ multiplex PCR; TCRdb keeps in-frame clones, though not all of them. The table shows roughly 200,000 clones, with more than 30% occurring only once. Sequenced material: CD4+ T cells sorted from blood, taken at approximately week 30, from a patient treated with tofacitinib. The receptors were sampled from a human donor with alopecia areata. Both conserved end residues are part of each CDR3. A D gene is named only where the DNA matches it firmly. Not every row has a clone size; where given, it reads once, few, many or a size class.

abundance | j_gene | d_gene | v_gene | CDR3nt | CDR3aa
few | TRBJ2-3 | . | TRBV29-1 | TGCAGCGTTTCTTCCCTGGATGGGGATACGCAGTATTTT | CSVSSLDGDTQYF
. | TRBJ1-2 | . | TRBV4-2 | TGTGCCAGCAGCCAAGGGTGGGAAATTGGCTACACCTTC | CASSQGWEIGYTF
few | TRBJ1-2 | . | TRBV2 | TGTGCCAGCAGTGAAACGGGACATGTTGAGGGCTACACCTTC | CASSETGHVEGYTF
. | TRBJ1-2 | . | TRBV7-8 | TGTGCCAGCAGCTACTACCGAGAGGGTGGCTACACCTTC | CASSYYREGGYTF
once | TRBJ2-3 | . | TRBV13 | TGTGCCAACAAAAGGAGCGGAGGCACAGATACGCAGTATTTT | CANKRSGGTDTQYF
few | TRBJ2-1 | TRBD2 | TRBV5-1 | TGCGCCAGCAGCTTGGCCGGGACTAGTTACTATGAGCAGTTCTTC | CASSLAGTSYYEQFF
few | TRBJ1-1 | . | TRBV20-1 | TGCAGTGCCGAGCGAGGAACTGAAGCTTTCTTT | CSAERGTEAFF
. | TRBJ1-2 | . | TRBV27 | TGTGCCAGCAGTTTATCCGGGAAACTGCCGGGCTATGGCTACACCTTC | CASSLSGKLPGYGYTF
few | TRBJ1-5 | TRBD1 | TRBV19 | TGTGCCAGTACTTCTGGGACAGGGTACAATCAGCCCCAGCATTTT | CASTSGTGYNQPQHF
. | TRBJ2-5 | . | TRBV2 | TGTGCCAGCAACCCACGGGAGACCCAGTACTTC | CASNPRETQYF
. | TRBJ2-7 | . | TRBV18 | TGTGCCAGCTCATGGAGGCCTTATGGGGACGAGCAGTACTTC | CASSWRPYGDEQYF
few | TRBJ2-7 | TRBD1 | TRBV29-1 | TGCAGCGTAAGTCAGGGACAGATCGAGCAGTACTTC | CSVSQGQIEQYF
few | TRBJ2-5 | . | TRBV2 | TGTGCCAGCAGTGAAGCGGGCAGGGGACCCGAGACCCAGTACTTC | CASSEAGRGPETQYF
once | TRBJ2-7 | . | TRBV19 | TGTGCCAGTAGGCCGGGCTCAGGTCGCTACGAGCAGTACTTC | CASRPGSGRYEQYF
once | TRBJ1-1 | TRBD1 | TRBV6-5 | TGTGCCAGCACCCTAGACAGGGGCCTGAACACTGAAGCTTTCTTT | CASTLDRGLNTEAFF
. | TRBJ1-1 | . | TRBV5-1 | TGCGCCAGCAGCTCTACAGCCCGCACAGGGATGAACACTGAAGCTTTCTTT | CASSSTARTGMNTEAFF
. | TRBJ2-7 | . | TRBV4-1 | TGTGCCAGCAGCCAAGTCGCGGGGCAGTACTTC | CASSQVAGQYF
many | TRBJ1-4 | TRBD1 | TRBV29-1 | TGCAGCGCCGGGACAGGGTATGAAAAACTGTTTTTT | CSAGTGYEKLFF
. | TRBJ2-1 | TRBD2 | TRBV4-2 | TGTGCCAGCAGCCCCCCCGGCGGGGGGGCCGGTGAGCAGTTCTTC | CASSPPGGGAGEQFF
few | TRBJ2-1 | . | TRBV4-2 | TGTGCCAGCAGCCAGCAGAAAACGCTCCTACGGAATGAGCAGTTCTTC | CASSQQKTLLRNEQFF
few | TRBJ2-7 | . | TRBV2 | TGTGCCAGCAGAGACAGGGACTTACCCTACGAGCAGTACTTC | CASRDRDLPYEQYF
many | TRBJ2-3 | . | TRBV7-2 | TGTGCCAGCAGCTTAGACCCGGCGCGAAGCCCGTCTCAGGGTACGCAGTATTTT | CASSLDPARSPSQGTQYF
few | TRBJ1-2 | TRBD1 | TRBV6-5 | TGTGCCAGCAGCAAGGGACAGTCATATGGCTACACCTTC | CASSKGQSYGYTF
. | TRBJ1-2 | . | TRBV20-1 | TGCAGTGCCGTAATGGGCTATGGCTACACCTTC | CSAVMGYGYTF
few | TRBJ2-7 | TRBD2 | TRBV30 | TGTGCCTGGAGTGTACAAGCGGGGGCCTACGAGCAGTACTTC | CAWSVQAGAYEQYF
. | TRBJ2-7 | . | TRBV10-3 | TGTGCCATCAGTGAGGGGTACGAGCAGTACTTC | CAISEGYEQYF
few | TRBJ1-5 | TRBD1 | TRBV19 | TGTGCCACTCAGGGGAATGGACAGGGAAATCAGCCCCAGCATTTT | CATQGNGQGNQPQHF
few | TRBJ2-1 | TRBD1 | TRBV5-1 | TGCGCCAGCAGCTGGGACAGGGGAAAATCCTACAATGAGCAGTTCTTC | CASSWDRGKSYNEQFF
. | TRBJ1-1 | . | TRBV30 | TGTGCCTGGAGTTTTACTGAAGCTTTCTTT | CAWSFTEAFF